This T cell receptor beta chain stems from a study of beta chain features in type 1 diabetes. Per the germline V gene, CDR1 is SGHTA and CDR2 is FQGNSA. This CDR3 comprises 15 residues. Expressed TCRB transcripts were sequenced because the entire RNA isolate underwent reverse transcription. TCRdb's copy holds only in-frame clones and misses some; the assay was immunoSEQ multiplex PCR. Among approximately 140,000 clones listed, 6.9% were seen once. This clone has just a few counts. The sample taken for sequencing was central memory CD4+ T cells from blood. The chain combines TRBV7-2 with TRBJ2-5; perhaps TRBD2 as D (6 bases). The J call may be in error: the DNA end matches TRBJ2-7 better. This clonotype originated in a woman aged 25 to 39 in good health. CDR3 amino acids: CASSLPGRPPYEQYF. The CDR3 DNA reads TGTGCCAGCAGCCTGCCCGGGAGACCCCCCTACGAGCAGTACTTC.